The entry that follows covers one T cell receptor beta chain sequence. Its antigen has not been determined. Base qualities are missing; no much larger clone stands one base away. The CDR3, from cysteine to phenylalanine, totals 16 residues. Here the CDR3 DNA is all that survives: 48 bases in frame from base 1. From a lookup of the germline V gene (reference sequence), CDR1 and CDR2 are SGHNT and YYREEE. V lost 1 base and J lost 4 bases, and the count of bases not matched to a germline gene is 9. In total, roughly 670 healthy bone marrow donors made up the cohort. Cohort members were all nominally healthy when sampled, although unrecorded immune exposures were likely present. The donor tested CMV seropositive, placing the donor among the approximately 290 seropositive members of the cohort. Every donor gave a peripheral blood sample, and the peripheral blood mononuclear cells from that sample were used for TCR beta sequencing. The Qiagen DNeasy Blood Extraction Kit was used to extract genomic DNA from the blood cell samples.

The data originate from a study of cytomegalovirus exposure and HLA in healthy donors (dated 2017 in TCRdb). Regarding the complete study: An earlier analysis of 587 of the donors reported 276 Gb of sequence data and 117 million unique TCR beta sequences obtained from about 179 million T cells. An early release covering roughly 640 HLA-typed donors comprised about 310 gigabases of sequencing data and approximately 80 million unique TCR sequences. Of the 350 to 450 genotyped donors, approximately 83% fell in the genetic ancestry cluster associated with self-reported Caucasian donors. The study was designed to test whether signatures of past pathogen exposure could be identified by cataloging public T cell receptors. The study profiled the T cell repertoires of about 640 subjects by immunosequencing and related them to cytomegalovirus serostatus. A separate validation cohort of about 110 different subjects was used in addition to the 666-subject first cohort. To predict cytomegalovirus infection status, the study combined high-throughput TCR immunosequencing, statistical association of individual TCRs with disease status, and machine learning. A later analysis re-examined previously published TCR beta repertoires from more than 550 donors and added high-resolution HLA genotyping to investigate patterns of TCR occurrence. The later analysis used no new phenotypic data to find candidate immune exposures, relying instead on TCR beta sequences and their occurrence across donors. To decide whether each TCR beta V gene segment behaved as functional or pseudogenic, an earlier analysis of some 600 of the donors relied on high-throughput TCR beta sequencing. Donor age, sex, ethnicity and CMV serostatus were compiled alongside the repertoire data. A later genetic analysis used genome-wide SNP genotypes for about 60% of the 666 donors, treating that subset as a discovery cohort. Every repertoire in the discovery cohort had been generated on one and the same sequencing platform. HLA typing included class I and class II loci at four-digit resolution. The number of donors typed differed by locus, with about 629-640 for A, B, C, DRB1 and DQB1, approximately 500 for DQA1, 600 to 610 for DPA1, and roughly 450 for DPB1. Several DR-DQ haplotypes were treated as single units for association and clustering because of strong linkage in the cohort. Across under 500 genotyped donors of the cohort, an average of about 240,000 unique TCR beta nucleotide sequences per donor were sequenced, and approximately 19% of those sequences were non-productive. What the research found in general, with its limitations: Broadly in line with IMGT annotations, most TCR beta V segments showed up in productive rearrangements about 87% or about 30% of the time in an earlier analysis of around 550 of the donors. Specific HLA alleles were associated with 15,000 to 20,000 TCR beta sequences at a false discovery rate of 0.05 in a later analysis. The presence/absence analyses assumed that sequencing depth was roughly uniform across donors, and that assumption may not be true. In this cohort, only TCR beta chains were sequenced, and detectable features were limited by the absence of alpha or paired-chain data. When HLA alleles, especially DR and DQ, strongly co-occurred, attributing TCR associations to individual alleles was difficult. Because counts were too low, around 18 rarely observed V segments, including chromosome 9 orphons, were left out of the earlier analysis of some 600 of the donors. A total of 150 to 200 TCR beta chains were listed by the study as associated with cytomegalovirus. In a later genetic analysis, a missense DCLRE1C variant was associated with V-gene and J-gene trimming of TCR beta chains, and the association was replicated in an independent cohort. In vitro tests confirmed that a few of the cytomegalovirus-associated TCR beta chains recognize cytomegalovirus antigens. A further reported finding was that TCR beta sequences accurately predicted the HLA-A and HLA-B alleles for most subjects in the first cohort. The classifier was reported to diagnose cytomegalovirus status with high specificity and sensitivity in both the original and validation cohorts. Some IMGT-functional V segments, including TRBV6-2 and TRBV6-3, could not be told apart with the 87-base-pair reads, so those segments were excluded. The sequencing pipeline was judged likely to have produced a cluster of highly shared sequence variants as a technical artifact. Immune exposure information for the cohort was limited to CMV serostatus. Correlated functional status among segregating V segments might be attributable to linkage disequilibrium, but an unknown experimental factor could not be ruled out. Several of the top co-occurrence clusters appeared to be linked to parvovirus B19, influenza, CMV and Epstein-Barr virus, according to a later analysis. The authors suggested that the approach could potentially be extended to other disease states and immunological phenotypes. A later analysis found that TCR association rates varied across HLA loci, with DRB1 alleles showing the most associated TCRs and HLA-C alleles the fewest. Because some donors lacked HLA typing at each locus, the association tests relied only on the typed subset. In a later analysis, HLA-associated TCR beta chains showed more clonal expansion and lower generation probabilities than non-associated chains that were equally common. A later genetic analysis reported fewer N-insertions in productive TCRs among donors in an Asian-associated ancestry cluster than the approximately 700-donor mean. In a later analysis, most CMV-associated TCR beta chains were found to appear HLA-restricted, with HLA associations seemingly driven largely by CMV exposure. While some public TCRs were present in many individuals, most TCR sequences turned up only very rarely across donors.

Receptor amplification or capture employed the immunoSEQ multiplex PCR assay. For the multiplex PCR, a mixture combining 60 forward primers for TCR Vbeta segments and 13 reverse primers for TCR Jbeta segments was used. The CDR3 region of rearranged TCR beta genes was amplified from genomic DNA with a multiplex PCR assay. The amplified TCR beta libraries were sequenced on the Illumina HiSeq System as 87-base-pair reads. In the authors' own workflow: Across the 666 repertoires, a later analysis counted 60 million to 90 million unique TCR beta chains, around 11 million of which were shared by at least two donors. Raw reads were error-corrected and collapsed into unique sequences by a nearest-neighbor algorithm in which closely related sequences were merged to remove PCR and sequencing errors. To assign V, D and J gene segments, CDR3 sequences were aligned to IMGT reference sequences. For a sequence to be retained, a match of at least six nucleotides to both a V gene segment and a J gene segment was required. A rearrangement was called productive if the CDR3 had no stop codons and remained in frame with V and J, and every other rearrangement was called non-productive. CDR3 was defined by IMGT convention, running from the second conserved V-encoded cysteine to the conserved J-encoded phenylalanine. In an earlier analysis of just under 600 of the donors, sequences lacking an unambiguous match to a single V gene segment were excluded. In an earlier analysis of 450 to 700 of the donors, V segments were called functional above 56.7% productive rearrangements and were called segregating when the between-donor standard deviation exceeded 5%. A statistical classification framework was built for diagnosing cytomegalovirus status from the catalog of TCR beta chain sequences. A later analysis assigned V and J genes by comparing TCR nucleotide sequences with IMGT/GENE-DB human TR gene sequences. Using the TCRdist pipeline, a later analysis assigned CDR3 sequences along with most-parsimonious VDJ recombination scenarios. In a later analysis, every TCR beta chain was defined by the combination of its CDR3 amino acid sequence and its V-gene family, and reads without a unique V-gene family were dropped. A later analysis removed nearly 600 highly shared, low-generation-probability nucleotide sequences to deal with suspected cross-contamination and a sequencing artifact. In a later analysis, a clonal expansion index was calculated for each public chain from normalized within-repertoire ranks of inferred template counts. In a later analysis, generation probabilities were computed with a VDJ recombination model fitted to out-of-frame rearrangements, and the resulting probabilities were checked against IGoR. In a later analysis, hypergeometric tests were used to score TCR-TCR, TCR-HLA and TCR-CMV co-occurrence, with a repertoire-size bias correction applied to TCR pairs. To estimate false discovery rates, a later analysis permuted the HLA or CMV assignments 20 times. In a later analysis, co-occurring TCRs were grouped using DBSCAN, and TCRdist sequence similarity was added for clustering within HLA-allele-positive subsets. For co-occurrence clustering, repertoires with fewer than 30,000 or more than 120,000 public chains were excluded, along with five or six repertoires with anomalous nucleotide sharing. Drawn from immuneACCESS, this table holds only the in-frame rearrangements with V and J called that TCRdb kept. Clones are partly lost; checked studies trace under half to an unresolved V gene and leave the rest unexplained. The DNA gave D and trimming, while V, J and clone size come from that table. This sample holds 150,000 to 200,000 clones; about four fifths were observed only once. The ten largest clones add up to approximately 4.4% of the sample.

The TCR was taken from a woman under 30 in good health and CMV-seropositive. Recombination connected TRBV5-4 to TRBJ2-7; 9 nucleotides in the junction match TRBD2. Sequenced material: PBMCs. The CDR3 protein is CASSLPGERGAYEQYF. The DNA sequence is as follows: TGTGCCAGCAGCTTGCCCGGGGAGCGGGGGGCATACGAGCAGTACTTC.